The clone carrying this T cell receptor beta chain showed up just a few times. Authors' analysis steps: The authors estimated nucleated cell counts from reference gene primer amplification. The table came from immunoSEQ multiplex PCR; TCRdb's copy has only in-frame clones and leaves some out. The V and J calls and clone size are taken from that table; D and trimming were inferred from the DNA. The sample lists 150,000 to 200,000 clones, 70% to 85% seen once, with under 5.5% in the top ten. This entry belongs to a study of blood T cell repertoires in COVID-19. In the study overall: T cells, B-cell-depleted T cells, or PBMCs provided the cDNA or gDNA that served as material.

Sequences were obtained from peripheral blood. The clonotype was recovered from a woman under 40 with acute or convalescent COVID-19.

The CDR3 region has the DNA TGTGCCAGCAGCTTAGATTTCGCGGGGGGATCAGACTATGGCTACACCTTC. This sequence encodes CASSLDFAGGSDYGYTF. The chain employs TRBV7-8 and TRBJ1-2, with D maybe TRBD1 (5 bases). CDR3 size: 17 residues. Germline V gene lookup returns CDR1 SGHVS and CDR2 FQNEAQ. Trimming pared 1 base from V and 3 bases from J, leaving 18 bases between.